These T cell receptor beta chains were read from a single sample in a study of tumor-infiltrating lymphocytes in primary liver carcinoma. TCRdb used MiXCR to reprocess the multiplex PCR reads, holding one entry per CDR3 protein. The table lists 300,000 to 400,000 distinct CDR3 sequences, around three fifths of them singletons. The sequencing input was peripheral blood. The source of these receptors is a man aged 40-55 years with primary liver carcinoma and hepatitis B virus infection. CDR3s include the opening cysteine and the closing phenylalanine or tryptophan.

v_call,cdr3_length,cdr3_aa
TRBV11-3,18,CASSLGNRDREETGELFF
TRBV4-3,15,CASSQEFGSGNTIYF
TRBV4-3,13,CASSQGRETPLHF
TRBV9,13,CASSVQAGGTLHF
TRBV30,14,CARSETGNRYGYTF
TRBV7-9,14,CASSFVEATGELFF
TRBV6-2/TRBV6-3,14,CASSTGTGPYGYTF
TRBV6-6,13,CASWDCHTGELFF
TRBV6-6,17,CASSSPRLAGGIDTQYF
TRBV1,17,CTSSQDPSRHIQETQYF
TRBV6-2/TRBV6-3,14,CASRPDIYNTEAFF